Presented here are 5 T cell receptor beta chains from one specimen sequenced in a study of blood T cells in healthy people across ages. Then a second PCR, running about 7 to 11 cycles, was carried out with a sample-barcoded 5' primer and a J-beta primer mix. MiXCR, applied by TCRdb to the 5' RACE reads, yields one record per CDR3 protein. The table has about 1,400,000 distinct CDR3 sequences, roughly 60% seen once; the top ten hold 5.5% to 8%. The specimen was blood. All receptors derive from a man between 18 and 35 years old in good health.

The V and J genes are TRBV6-5 and TRBJ2-5; 7 nucleotides match TRBD1. CDR3 length equals 16 residues. The V gene end was trimmed by 0 bases and the J gene end by 1 base; junction bases not matched to a gene: 5. Germline-derived CDR1 and CDR2 are MNHEY and SVGAGI. The CDR3 protein is CASSYSMGQLQETQYF. DNA of the CDR3: TGTGCCAGCAGTTACTCGATGGGACAGCTCCAAGAGACCCAGTACTTC.

This sequence joins TRBV7-9 and TRBJ2-1, with 7 nucleotides matching TRBD1. V dropped 5 bases and J dropped 3; count of bases not matched to a gene: 13. The CDR3 consists of 17 residues. Looked up from germline, CDR1 is SEHNR and CDR2 is FQNEAQ (reference sequence). The CDR3 spells CASSTGRTGPNYNEQFF. CDR3 DNA: TGTGCCAGCAGCACCGGAAGGACAGGCCCGAACTACAATGAGCAGTTCTTC.

A few counts support this clonotype. This sequence joins TRBV20-1 and TRBJ1-1, with TRBD1 as a possible D gene (5 bases). Per germline, CDR1 DFQATT and CDR2 SNEGSKA (reference sequence). The germline V and J ends were trimmed by 6 bases and 2 bases, with 22 bases remaining between them. This CDR3 contains 16 residues. The CDR3 spells CSAWARETGLNTEAFF. The CDR3 coding sequence is TGCAGTGCATGGGCCAGGGAAACGGGCCTAAACACTGAAGCTTTCTTT.

The rearrangement joins TRBV7-2 to TRBJ2-4; D is possibly TRBD2 (5 bases). TRBJ2-7 explains the end of the DNA better; the J call may be wrong. The CDR3 totals 12 residues. In germline, CDR1 is SGHTA, CDR2 FQGNSA. In nucleotides, the CDR3 is TGTGCCAGCAGCTTGAGGGCTTCCGAGCAGTACTTC. This encodes CASSLRASEQYF.

The chain employs TRBV6-1 and TRBJ1-2; D ambiguous. The CDR3 totals 13 residues. V was shortened by 1 base and J by 4 bases, with 7 bases between the two germline ends. Germline lookup yields CDR1 MNHNS and CDR2 SASEGT. In nucleotides, the CDR3 is TGTGCCAGCAGTGAAGTGAGCGGCTATGGCTACACCTTC. This sequence encodes CASSEVSGYGYTF.